This entry is about one T cell receptor beta chain. Measured with immunoSEQ multiplex PCR; TCRdb has only the in-frame clones, and not every one. The sample has about 97,000 clones; roughly nine tenths are singletons. These data originate in a study of blood T cell repertoires in COVID-19. The sequence was collected from a man in his sixties with acute or convalescent COVID-19. The sequenced sample consisted of peripheral blood.

The CDR3 reads CASSFKMTRGGHYNEQFF. DNA for the CDR3: TGTGCCAGCAGTTTTAAAATGACGCGGGGGGGCCACTACAATGAGCAGTTCTTC. The gene calls are TRBV27 and TRBJ2-1, with 9 bases that match TRBD2. Trimming at V came to 3 bases and at J to 3 bases, leaving 12 bases not matched to a gene. CDR1 and CDR2 (germline): MNHEY, SMNVEV (reference sequence). The CDR3 loop spans 18 amino acids.